A selection of T cell receptor beta chains follows, all from one sample in a study of T cells in Graves' hyperthyroidism and ophthalmopathy. TCRdb re-called the multiplex PCR reads with MiXCR, one entry per CDR3 protein. Of 500,000 to 550,000 distinct CDR3 sequences in the sample, around 20% were seen once. Material for sequencing was blood. The receptors were sampled from a man between 40 and 49 years old with Graves' ophthalmopathy. The CDR3 runs from the conserved cysteine through the conserved F or W. D genes are given only for firm matches. Clone size is stated in some rows and not others, as once, few, many or a class when expanded.

many | TRBJ2-5 | TRBV12-3/TRBV12-4 | TRBD1 | CASSLSGGAQTQYF | TGTGCCAGCAGTTTATCAGGGGGCGCGCAGACCCAGTACTTC
once | TRBJ1-5 | TRBV20-1 | - | CSALPQISNQPQHF | TGCAGCGCACTACCCCAGATTAGCAATCAGCCCCAGCATTTT
few | TRBJ2-1 | TRBV6-1 | TRBD2 | CASSARGLASHEQFF | TGTGCCAGCAGTGCTCGGGGACTAGCATCCCATGAGCAGTTCTTC
- | TRBJ2-7 | TRBV5-1 | TRBD2 | CASRLGLAVSYEQYF | TGCGCCAGCAGATTGGGACTAGCGGTATCCTACGAGCAGTACTTC
- | TRBJ2-5 | TRBV12-3/TRBV12-4 | - | CASSVGGPQETQYF | TGTGCCAGCAGTGTCGGGGGGCCCCAAGAGACCCAGTACTTC
many | TRBJ2-7 | TRBV5-1 | TRBD1 | CASSGTGGPLSYEQYF | TGCGCCAGCAGCGGAACAGGGGGCCCCCTCTCCTACGAGCAGTACTTC
few | TRBJ2-1 | TRBV24-1 | - | CATSDLGSWGNEQFF | TGTGCCACCAGTGATTTGGGGTCGTGGGGCAATGAGCAGTTCTTC
few | TRBJ1-2 | TRBV7-2 | - | CASSLNSGANYGYTF | TGTGCCAGCAGCTTAAACAGTGGAGCTAACTATGGCTACACCTTC
many | TRBJ1-1 | TRBV3-1 | TRBD1 | CASSQQGVDEAFF | TGTGCCAGCAGCCAACAGGGGGTGGATGAAGCTTTCTTT
- | TRBJ1-1 | TRBV3-1 | - | CASSQDYTPGRGGGSTEAFF | TGTGCCAGCAGCCAAGATTATACCCCCGGGAGGGGTGGAGGGTCGACTGAAGCTTTCTTT
few | TRBJ2-7 | TRBV30 | - | CAWMQGSYEQYF | TGTGCCTGGATGCAGGGTTCCTACGAGCAGTACTTC
many | TRBJ1-5 | TRBV18 | - | CASSQDDYSNQPQHF | TGTGCCAGCTCACAGGACGACTATAGCAATCAGCCCCAGCATTTT
- | TRBJ2-1 | TRBV5-1 | - | CASSPHWEPRYNEQFF | TGCGCCAGCAGCCCTCACTGGGAGCCGAGATACAATGAGCAGTTCTTC
- | TRBJ1-6 | TRBV10-3 | - | CAISQDNSPLHF | TGTGCCATCAGTCAAGATAATTCACCCCTCCACTTT
many | TRBJ2-7 | TRBV28 | - | CASSGAATYEQYF | TGTGCCAGCAGTGGGGCTGCGACCTACGAGCAGTACTTC
many | TRBJ1-2 | TRBV11-2 | TRBD1 | CASSPLTGTGGYGYTF | TGTGCCAGCAGCCCCCTGACCGGGACAGGGGGCTATGGCTACACCTTC
- | TRBJ1-5 | TRBV5-4 | TRBD1 | CASSLWRGRQPQHF | TGTGCCAGCAGCCTCTGGAGGGGGCGTCAGCCCCAGCATTTT
- | TRBJ2-1 | TRBV5-4 | - | CASSPVLDSFSEQFF | TGTGCCAGCAGCCCAGTACTGGACAGTTTCAGTGAGCAGTTCTTC
few | TRBJ1-5 | TRBV10-3 | TRBD1 | CAISESTGSSNQPQHF | TGTGCCATCAGTGAGTCGACAGGGAGCAGCAATCAGCCCCAGCATTTT
- | TRBJ1-1 | TRBV5-1 | TRBD1 | CASSLATTGGRTEAFF | TGCGCCAGCAGCTTGGCCACGACAGGGGGAAGGACTGAAGCTTTCTTT
- | TRBJ2-7 | TRBV2 | - | CASSEVRNEQYF | TGTGCCAGCAGTGAAGTCAGGAACGAGCAGTACTTC
many | TRBJ2-1 | TRBV6-1 | - | CASSPRRLAGYNEQFF | TGTGCCAGCAGTCCTAGGCGCCTAGCAGGATACAATGAGCAGTTCTTC
- | TRBJ2-5 | TRBV18 | TRBD2 | CASSRTSGKAQETQYF | TGTGCCAGCTCACGGACTAGCGGGAAGGCCCAGGAGACCCAGTACTTC
- | TRBJ2-7 | TRBV6-5 | - | CASSYTRLVREQYF | TGTGCCAGCAGTTACACCCGACTAGTTCGGGAGCAGTACTTC
- | TRBJ2-5 | TRBV5-6 | TRBD1 | CASSSRDRGQETQYF | TGTGCCAGCAGCAGCCGGGACAGGGGGCAAGAGACCCAGTACTTC
- | TRBJ2-1 | TRBV5-6 | TRBD1 | CASTDRGRSSVYNEQFF | TGTGCCAGCACGGACAGGGGTCGGTCTAGCGTATACAATGAGCAGTTCTTC
- | TRBJ1-2 | TRBV9 | - | CASSGLFDRYGYTF | TGTGCCAGCAGCGGACTATTCGACAGATATGGCTACACCTTC
- | TRBJ2-1 | TRBV6-2/TRBV6-3 | - | CASSGGGGLNEQFF | TGTGCCAGCAGCGGGGGAGGGGGCCTCAATGAGCAGTTCTTC
- | TRBJ2-1 | TRBV10-3 | TRBD2 | CAISEPRASGSHEQSF | TGTGCCATCAGTGAACCGAGGGCTAGCGGGAGCCATGAGCAGTCCTTC
- | TRBJ2-7 | TRBV20-1 | - | CSARGQPDSYEQCF | TGCAGTGCTAGAGGGCAACCGGATTCCTACGAGCAGTGCTTC
- | TRBJ2-5 | TRBV7-9 | - | CASSFEGRKETQYF | TGTGCCAGCAGCTTTGAGGGTCGAAAGGAGACCCAGTACTTC
- | TRBJ2-2 | TRBV30 | - | CAWRAFPTRNTGELFF | TGTGCCTGGAGAGCGTTCCCGACTAGGAACACCGGGGAGCTGTTTTTT
many | TRBJ2-2 | TRBV7-8 | TRBD1 | CASSLPRDREDTGELFF | TGTGCCAGCAGCTTGCCCCGGGACAGGGAGGACACCGGGGAGCTGTTTTTT
once | TRBJ2-1 | TRBV5-1 | TRBD1 | CASSSIPGTGGNEQFF | TGCGCCAGCAGCTCGATTCCCGGGACAGGGGGGAATGAGCAGTTCTTC
few | TRBJ1-5 | TRBV28 | - | CASARDSNQPQHF | TGTGCCAGTGCCAGAGATAGCAATCAGCCCCAGCATTTT
- | TRBJ2-7 | TRBV4-1 | - | CASSPPDGSSYEQYF | TGCGCCAGCAGCCCTCCGGACGGGAGCTCCTACGAGCAGTACTTC
few | TRBJ2-4 | TRBV12-3/TRBV12-4 | - | CASTTNLAKNIQYF | TGTGCCAGCACCACGAACCTAGCCAAAAACATTCAGTACTTC
few | TRBJ1-2 | TRBV28 | - | CASSSRLYGYTF | TGTGCCAGCAGTTCACGGCTCTATGGCTACACCTTC
many | TRBJ2-7 | TRBV11-3 | TRBD2 | CASSSGEGYEQYF | TGTGCCAGCAGCTCCGGGGAGGGCTACGAGCAGTACTTC
many | TRBJ1-3 | TRBV9 | TRBD1 | CASSSGGSGNTIYF | TGTGCCAGCAGCTCAGGGGGCTCTGGAAACACCATATATTTT
few | TRBJ1-1 | TRBV29-1 | TRBD1 | CSVEEQGAEAFF | TGCAGCGTTGAAGAACAGGGGGCTGAAGCTTTCTTT
many | TRBJ2-2 | TRBV7-8 | - | CASSLVVRQRGELFF | TGTGCCAGCAGCTTAGTTGTCCGACAACGTGGGGAGCTGTTTTTT
few | TRBJ1-2 | TRBV6-2/TRBV6-3 | TRBD1 | CASSYWTGRGYTF | TGTGCCAGCAGTTACTGGACAGGGAGAGGCTACACCTTC
few | TRBJ2-3 | TRBV7-9 | TRBD2 | CARGASGGGDTQYF | TGTGCCAGAGGGGCTAGCGGAGGTGGAGATACGCAGTATTTT
many | TRBJ1-2 | TRBV24-1 | - | CATSDTGYGYTF | TGTGCCACCAGTGACACTGGCTATGGCTACACCTTC
many | TRBJ1-1 | TRBV5-1 | TRBD1 | CASRDRVREYEAFF | TGCGCCAGCAGGGACAGGGTTCGGGAATATGAAGCTTTCTTT
many | TRBJ1-5 | TRBV12-5 | - | CASGLVFQGKGNQPQHF | TGTGCTAGTGGTTTGGTGTTTCAGGGGAAGGGCAATCAGCCCCAGCATTTT
many | TRBJ1-2 | TRBV28 | - | CASSLDRVSYGYTF | TGTGCCAGCAGTTTAGACAGAGTTAGCTATGGCTACACCTTC
few | TRBJ2-7 | TRBV28 | TRBD1 | CASSLSTGVMYEQYF | TGTGCCAGCAGTTTAAGCACAGGGGTGATGTACGAGCAGTACTTC
few | TRBJ2-3 | TRBV7-6 | TRBD2 | CASSLPWTSSGDTQYF | TGTGCCAGCAGCTTACCGTGGACTAGCTCAGGAGATACGCAGTATTTT
many | TRBJ2-7 | TRBV20-1 | TRBD2 | CSASVAGVTEQYF | TGCAGTGCTAGTGTAGCGGGAGTTACCGAGCAGTACTTC